This entry lists 15 T cell receptor beta chains sequenced from one sample in a study of Graves' ophthalmopathy and Graves' hyperthyroidism. TCR beta CDR3 amplification used RNA transcripts. HTBI primers served in a first-round RT-PCR, which a second-round multiplex PCR followed. TCRdb redid the calling of the multiplex PCR reads with MiXCR, one entry per CDR3 protein. The repertoire holds 170,000 or so distinct CDR3 sequences, with roughly two fifths as singletons. Sequenced sample: peripheral blood. All receptors come from a young man with Graves' ophthalmopathy.

This clonotype showed up many times. The CDR3 bases are TGTGCCAGCAACTCGCGTGGCAGTATTAACACCGGGGAGCTGTTTTTT. This gives the protein CASNSRGSINTGELFF. The chain couples TRBV12-3 or TRBV12-4 to TRBJ2-2; the D is unclear. V lost 7 bases and J lost 2, with 17 bases in between. This CDR3 is built from 16 residues.

The V and J genes are TRBV29-1 and TRBJ2-5; D is perhaps TRBD1 (6 bases). The CDR3 is 14 residues long. CDR1 and CDR2 (germline): SQVTM, ANQGSEA. With 4 bases removed from V and 5 bases from J, the gap between germline ends came to 17 bases. This chain's CDR3 is CSVGLQGSDETQYF. DNA for the CDR3: TGCAGCGTTGGGCTACAGGGCTCGGATGAGACCCAGTACTTC.

This clonotype was counted many times. The rearrangement joins TRBV9 to TRBJ2-5, with no clear D. This CDR3 region has 14 residues. Trimming stripped 0 bases from V and 0 bases from J, with 6 bases between. Germline V CDR1 and CDR2: SGDLS, YYNGEE. The CDR3: CASSVEPYQETQYF. The CDR3 DNA sequence: TGTGCCAGCAGCGTAGAACCGTACCAAGAGACCCAGTACTTC.

V gene TRBV6-1 combines with J gene TRBJ1-3; D is ambiguous. The CDR3 sequence is 14 residues long. Deletions cut 5 bases from V and 4 bases from J, with 12 bases between. Germline-derived CDR1 and CDR2 are MNHNS and SASEGT. The CDR3, as DNA: TGTGCCAGCAGTCGGGCCTCGTCGGGAAACACCATATATTTT. Its translation: CASSRASSGNTIYF.

In its sample, this clonotype is medium-sized. The chain uses TRBV28 and TRBJ2-7; D not certain. The germline CDR1 and CDR2 sequences are MDHEN and SYDVKM. This CDR3 region has 12 residues. Trimming stripped 8 bases from V and 5 bases from J, with 13 bases between. The CDR3 nucleotides read TGTGCCAGCCGGAAACATCGGAACGAGCAGTACTTC. Amino acids: CASRKHRNEQYF.

The chain recombines TRBV27 with TRBJ2-7; TRBD2 agrees at 15 bases. V dropped 5 bases and J dropped 7; count of bases not matched to a gene: 9. CDR1 is MNHEY and CDR2 is SMNVEV in the germline V gene (reference sequence). There are 16 residues in the CDR3. In DNA, the CDR3 is TGTGCCAGCAGTCCTTGGACTAGCGGGAGGGCTTATGAGCAGTACTTC. Protein sequence: CASSPWTSGRAYEQYF.

This clonotype showed up many times. The rearrangement joins TRBV7-2 to TRBJ1-6; D is uncertain. V was clipped by 1 base and J by 7 bases, with 5 bases between them. This CDR3 spans 13 amino acids. Germline V gene sequence: CDR1 SGHTA, CDR2 FQGNSA. Written as DNA, the CDR3 is TGTGCCAGCAGCTTAGTGGCGAATTCACCCCTCCACTTT. The encoded protein is CASSLVANSPLHF.

This CDR3 is CATSSRPISGANVLTF. For the CDR3, the DNA is TGTGCCACCAGCAGCAGACCGATCTCTGGGGCCAACGTCCTGACTTTC. The V gene is TRBV15, the J gene TRBJ2-6; no reliable D call. The V gene's germline CDR1 is LNHNV and CDR2 YYDKDF (reference sequence). Trimming removed 3 bases from V and 0 bases from J, with 9 bases in between. CDR3 length equals 16 residues.

This clonotype occurred many times. The chain couples TRBV7-2 to TRBJ2-7; D might be TRBD1 (6 bases). Germline V gives CDR1 SGHTA, CDR2 FQGNSA. The CDR3 is 13 residues long. V shed 5 bases and J shed 6 bases, with 14 bases lying between them. CDR3 in DNA: TGTGCCAGCAGCACCGACCCCAGGGGCGAGCAGTACTTC. Amino acid sequence: CASSTDPRGEQYF.

This clonotype was detected many times. The chain carries TRBV30 and TRBJ2-7, with a tentative D call TRBD1 (6 bases). CDR1 GTSNPN and CDR2 SVGIG come from the germline V gene (reference sequence). CDR3 length: 13 residues. V was clipped by 4 bases and J by 1 base, with 11 bases between them. The CDR3 protein is CAWMAGVSYEQYF. For the CDR3, the DNA is TGTGCCTGGATGGCAGGGGTATCCTACGAGCAGTACTTC.

This clonotype has a count of ten or more. This chain connects TRBV30 to TRBJ2-7; 10 nucleotides agree with TRBD1. Germline V gives CDR1 GTSNPN, CDR2 SVGIG (reference sequence). V dropped 0 bases and J dropped 4; count of bases not matched to a gene: 6. This CDR3 spans 15 amino acids. Written as DNA, the CDR3 is TGTGCCTGGAGTGTTCAACCGGGACAGGGGTACGAGCAGTACTTC. Its translation: CAWSVQPGQGYEQYF.

This clonotype was found many times. This sequence joins TRBV28 and TRBJ1-1; possible D gene TRBD1, 5 bases. V lost 8 bases to trimming and J lost 5 bases, with 12 bases between them. CDR3 length equals 12 residues. CDR1 is MDHEN, CDR2 SYDVKM, per germline. This CDR3 reads CASGTGGTEAFF. CDR3 in DNA: TGTGCCAGCGGGACTGGTGGTACTGAAGCTTTCTTT.

Ten or more counts support this clonotype. The rearrangement joins TRBV6-6 to TRBJ2-2, with 9 bases fitting TRBD1. Germline V lookup: CDR1 MNHNY, CDR2 SVGAGI (reference sequence). The CDR3 is 20 residues long. J lost 1 base, V lost 8 bases, and 20 bases had no gene match. Here the CDR3 DNA reads TGTGCCAGCCGTCCCCTGGTCCTACAGGGGGCGAGGGAGAACACCGGGGAGCTGTTTTTT. Its translation is CASRPLVLQGARENTGELFF.

Many counts were recorded for this clonotype. J is TRBJ2-7 and V is TRBV5-1, with D perhaps TRBD1 or TRBD2 (5 bases each). The CDR3 runs to 16 residues. The germline V gene has CDR1 SGHRS and CDR2 YFSETQ. V was trimmed by 0 bases and J by 0 bases, leaving 13 bases between them. CDR3: CASSLAVGVSSYEQYF. The CDR3 DNA is TGCGCCAGCAGCTTGGCCGTGGGGGTGAGCTCCTACGAGCAGTACTTC.

The table lists this clonotype with many counts. The chain has TRBV6-1 and TRBJ1-1; D not resolved. Germline V gene data show CDR1 as MNHNS and CDR2 as SASEGT. V was pared by 6 bases and J by 6 bases, with 11 bases between. The CDR3 consists of 12 residues. The CDR3 DNA sequence: TGTGCCAGCAGCCCAGGAGGGTCTGAAGCTTTCTTT. This gives the protein CASSPGGSEAFF.